Below, 32 T cell receptor beta chains from the same sample are listed, as sequenced in a study of T-cell reconstitution after alpha-beta-depleted transplantation in children listed by TCRdb under 2016. The sample's treatment or condition, from its label and the paper: allogeneic hematopoietic cell transplantation with graft depleted of TCRalphabeta T cells and CD19 B cells. Receptor libraries were prepared by PCR. Sequenced on an Illumina HiSeq 2500. TCR library preparation used molecular barcoding, with unique molecular identifiers applied to normalize quantification of the TCRbeta repertoire. TCRdb redid the processing of the public reads, applying fastp at Q25 and MiXCR, and retained in-frame beta chains. Identical CDR3 protein sequences are pooled into one entry, listed with their most common genes and DNA. Present in this sample are 300,000 to 400,000 distinct CDR3 sequences, about 16% of which were seen just once. The ten largest clones represent 35% to 50% of the sample.

The source material was PBMCs, mostly from graft donor cells, sampled 360 days after TCRalphabeta/CD19-depleted stem cell transplant. The origin of the receptors is a male patient aged 2 to 9 who had a stem cell transplant for acute lymphoblastic leukemia, so the T cells may come from the graft donor.

This clonotype was counted many times. CDR3 loop: CASTLLAGGRDEQFF. The DNA for the CDR3 is TGTGCCAGCACCCTACTAGCGGGAGGGAGAGATGAGCAGTTCTTC. V usage is TRBV28 and J usage is TRBJ2-1, with 13 nucleotides matching TRBD2. Germline V lookup: CDR1 MDHEN, CDR2 SYDVKM. V lost 7 bases to trimming and J lost 8 bases; unmatched junction nucleotides: 8. The CDR3 contains 15 residues.

V and J are TRBV4-3 and TRBJ2-3, with a weak D call TRBD1 (7 bases). Germline lookup yields CDR1 LGHNA and CDR2 YSLEER. V lost 0 bases to trimming and J lost 8 bases, with 15 bases between them. The CDR3 consists of 15 residues. CDR3 DNA sequence: TGCGCCAGCAGCCAAGATAGAGGGACAGCGGGTACGCAGTATTTT. Protein product: CASSQDRGTAGTQYF.

The rearrangement uses TRBV12-3 or TRBV12-4 and TRBJ2-3, with TRBD2 identical over 7 bases. The V and J ends lost 1 base and 0 bases, in that order; junction bases with no gene match: 7. This CDR3 spans 17 amino acids. The CDR3 loop reads CASSLGRLALSTDTQYF. CDR3 sequence (DNA): TGTGCCAGCAGTTTAGGACGACTAGCTCTAAGCACAGATACGCAGTATTTT.

The sample holds a few counts of this clonotype. This chain joins TRBV2 and TRBJ2-6, with D possibly being TRBD2 (5 bases). The CDR3 length is 17 residues. The germline V gene encodes CDR1 SNHLY and CDR2 FYNNEI. V was shortened by 4 bases and J by 0 bases, with 13 bases between the two germline ends. CDR3 sequence: CASSGTSSYSGANVLTF. The CDR3 region has the DNA TGTGCCAGCAGTGGCACTAGTTCTTACTCTGGGGCCAACGTCCTGACTTTC.

V is TRBV4-1 and J is TRBJ2-1, with TRBD2 as a possible D gene (5 bases). With 4 bases removed from V and 0 bases from J, the gap between germline ends came to 13 bases. This CDR3 comprises 16 residues. Germline lookup yields CDR1 MGHRA and CDR2 YSYEKL. CDR3 in DNA: TGCGCCAGCAGCCCGACGGCGGGCAGCTCCTACAATGAGCAGTTCTTC. Residues: CASSPTAGSSYNEQFF.

V gene TRBV20-1 combines with J gene TRBJ2-7; perhaps D is TRBD1 or TRBD2 (5 bases each). Trimming stripped 1 base from V and 6 bases from J, with 28 bases between. The CDR3 is 18 residues long. Germline CDR1 reads DFQATT; CDR2 reads SNEGSKA (reference sequence). CDR3 protein: CSARGFRIGKGAAGEQYF. CDR3 sequence (DNA): TGCAGTGCTAGAGGATTCAGGATTGGGAAAGGGGCGGCGGGCGAGCAGTACTTC.

J is TRBJ1-2 and V is TRBV4-1; the D is unclear. Trimming removed 0 bases from V and 6 bases from J, with 14 bases in between. The CDR3 runs to 15 residues. The germline V gene has CDR1 MGHRA and CDR2 YSYEKL. CDR3 amino acids: CASSQEAFRSNGYTF. CDR3 DNA sequence: TGCGCCAGCAGCCAAGAGGCTTTCCGGTCAAATGGCTACACCTTC.

V usage is TRBV12-3 or TRBV12-4 and J usage is TRBJ2-3; D remains ambiguous. V was shortened by 7 bases and J by 4 bases, with 15 bases between the two germline ends. The CDR3 is 14 amino acids. The CDR3 protein is CASTLPPQSDTQYF. CDR3 nucleotide sequence: TGTGCCAGCACCCTGCCTCCACAGTCAGATACGCAGTATTTT.

The chain recombines TRBV20-1 with TRBJ2-3; 8 bases are a match to TRBD1. From germline, CDR1 is DFQATT and CDR2 SNEGSKA (reference sequence). Trimming took 0 bases from V and 2 from J; bases not matched to a gene: 10. The length of the CDR3 is 17 residues. The chain's CDR3 is CSAREAKTGVNTDTQYF. CDR3 bases: TGCAGTGCTAGAGAAGCAAAGACAGGGGTGAACACAGATACGCAGTATTTT.

In this sample, this clonotype turned up a few times. The chain combines TRBV20-1 with TRBJ1-1; D is unclear. The CDR3 loop spans 13 amino acids. The germline V gene has CDR1 DFQATT and CDR2 SNEGSKA (reference sequence). V was pared by 3 bases and J by 8 bases, with 16 bases between. The CDR3: CSARVETSAEAFF. The CDR3 DNA follows: TGCAGTGCTAGGGTAGAGACGTCTGCAGAAGCTTTCTTT.

This sequence joins TRBV7-2 and TRBJ2-1; 7 bases agree with TRBD2. The germline V gene encodes CDR1 SGHTA and CDR2 FQGNSA. The CDR3 has 15 residues. V lost 3 bases to trimming and J lost 3 bases; unmatched junction nucleotides: 5. CDR3 DNA sequence: TGTGCCAGCAGCTTTTGGACTAGTCACTACAATGAGCAGTTCTTC. Encoded protein: CASSFWTSHYNEQFF.

The chain carries TRBV28 and TRBJ2-1; D uncertain. The germline V gene has CDR1 MDHEN and CDR2 SYDVKM. The V end lost 8 bases, the J end lost 4 bases, and 24 bases lay between the germline ends. The CDR3 is made up of 17 amino acids. The CDR3 sequence: CASLSFRSFPLYNEQFF. The CDR3 DNA sequence: TGTGCCAGCTTATCTTTCCGGAGCTTCCCCTTATACAATGAGCAGTTCTTC.

This clonotype turned up a few times. The V call is TRBV7-9, the J call TRBJ2-3; D possibly corresponds to TRBD1 (6 bases). The CDR3 spans 16 residues. V was pared by 5 bases and J by 2 bases, with 17 bases between. Germline CDR1 SEHNR, CDR2 FQNEAQ (reference sequence). CDR3 protein: CASSPARTASTDTQYF. CDR3 DNA: TGTGCCAGCAGCCCGGCTCGGACAGCGTCCACAGATACGCAGTATTTT.

The V gene is TRBV19, the J gene TRBJ1-2; TRBD1 agrees at 10 bases. The germline V gene encodes CDR1 LNHDA and CDR2 SQIVND (reference sequence). Trimming at V came to 5 bases and at J to 8 bases, leaving 17 bases not matched to a gene. The CDR3 is 17 residues long. CDR3 amino acids: CASSPNRDRGLWLGYTF. The CDR3 DNA reads as TGTGCCAGTAGTCCGAACCGGGACAGGGGCTTATGGCTGGGCTACACCTTC.

There are many counts of this clonotype. This chain joins TRBV29-1 and TRBJ2-7; 7 bases agree with TRBD1. Losses at the gene ends were 2 bases for V and 5 bases for J; bases not matched to a gene: 6. This CDR3 has 13 amino acids. Looked up from germline, CDR1 is SQVTM and CDR2 is ANQGSEA. CDR3 coding DNA: TGCAGCGTTGAAAGGACAGGTTGGAACGAGCAGTACTTC. Amino acids: CSVERTGWNEQYF.

The chain carries TRBV27 and TRBJ2-1; possible D gene TRBD1, 5 bases. CDR1 and CDR2 (germline): MNHEY, SMNVEV (reference sequence). CDR3 size: 14 residues. V lost 3 bases to trimming and J lost 10 bases, with 16 bases between them. The CDR3 here is CASSLWVGAPEQFF. Here the CDR3 DNA reads TGTGCCAGCAGTTTGTGGGTAGGGGCCCCGGAGCAGTTCTTC.

The chain is built from TRBV6-2 or TRBV6-3 and TRBJ2-3; 7 bases agree with TRBD1. Germline V gives CDR1 MNHEY, CDR2 SVGEGT. The CDR3 has 14 residues. The V segment lost 6 bases and the J segment 4 bases; nucleotides outside the gene matches: 7. CDR3 DNA sequence: TGTGCCAGCAGCCGCACAGGGGACCCAGATACGCAGTATTTT. Translating it yields CASSRTGDPDTQYF.

There are many counts of this clonotype. As DNA, the CDR3 is TGCAGTGCTAGAGAGGGTCAAGAGGACACTGAAGCTTTCTTT. Protein: CSAREGQEDTEAFF. The rearrangement joins TRBV20-1 to TRBJ1-1, with D uncertain. With 0 bases removed from V and 3 bases from J, the gap between germline ends came to 11 bases. The CDR3 length is 14 residues. Looked up from germline, CDR1 is DFQATT and CDR2 is SNEGSKA (reference sequence).

This clonotype was picked up a small number of times. The chain recombines TRBV7-9 with TRBJ2-1; 12 nucleotides align to TRBD2. The CDR3 is 17 residues long. The V gene's germline CDR1 is SEHNR and CDR2 FQNEAQ (reference sequence). V gave up 11 bases and J gave up 0 bases; unmatched junction bases: 11. Written as DNA, the CDR3 is TGTGCCCTTACCGGGACTAGCGGGTGGAGCTCCTACAATGAGCAGTTCTTC. This translates into CALTGTSGWSSYNEQFF.

The chain recombines TRBV27 with TRBJ1-5; 8 bases map to TRBD1. The V gene's germline CDR1 is MNHEY and CDR2 SMNVEV (reference sequence). The CDR3 has 14 amino acids. V lost 6 bases to trimming and J lost 6 bases; unmatched junction nucleotides: 7. CDR3 residues: CASRRTGRGQPQHF. The CDR3, as DNA: TGTGCCAGCAGAAGGACAGGGAGGGGTCAGCCCCAGCATTTT.

This clonotype was counted a few times. V usage is TRBV7-2 and J usage is TRBJ2-7, with TRBD2 matching 13 bases. This CDR3 region has 15 residues. The ends lost 5 bases at V and 9 bases at J; junction bases unmatched: 10. Germline CDR1 and CDR2: SGHTA and FQGNSA. The CDR3 DNA follows: TGTGCCAGCAGCGCCATACTAGCGGGGGGGGGTGTGCAGTACTTC. It yields the protein CASSAILAGGGVQYF.

This clonotype has ten or more counts. The chain couples TRBV28 to TRBJ2-4, with 10 bases aligning to TRBD2. V shed 5 bases, J shed 6 bases, and the junction held 4 bases outside the gene matches. The length of the CDR3 is 14 residues. Germline V gives CDR1 MDHEN, CDR2 SYDVKM. CDR3 sequence: CASSPTSGLNIQYF. The CDR3 DNA sequence: TGTGCCAGCAGTCCGACTAGCGGGTTAAACATTCAGTACTTC. The whole variable domain, filled in from reference TRBV28 and TRBJ2-4, reads DVKVTQSSRYLVKRTGEKVFLECVQDMDHENMFWYRQDPGLGLRLIYFSYDVKMKEKGDIPEGYSVSREKKERFSLILESASTNQTSMYLCASSPTSGLNIQYFGAGTRLSVL.

This clonotype appeared a few times. The gene calls are TRBV12-3 or TRBV12-4 and TRBJ2-5; 10 bases map to TRBD2. Trimming cost V 4 bases and J 10 bases; bases outside gene matches: 12. The CDR3 totals 15 residues. DNA of the CDR3: TGTGCCAGCAGTTCGATCCGGGGACTAGCGTCGGGCCAGTACTTC. Protein: CASSSIRGLASGQYF.

This clonotype was detected a few times. The rearrangement joins TRBV4-3 to TRBJ2-7; no clear D. Germline V lookup: CDR1 LGHNA, CDR2 YSLEER. Trimming pared 0 bases from V and 2 bases from J, leaving 14 bases between. CDR3 length: 16 amino acids. The CDR3 sequence is CASSQESGARPYEQYF. The CDR3 bases are TGCGCCAGCAGCCAAGAGTCTGGAGCACGACCCTACGAGCAGTACTTC.

In this sample, this clonotype turned up a few times. This chain links TRBV11-2 with TRBJ1-5; D ambiguous. CDR1 and CDR2 from the germline V gene are SGHAT and FQNNGV. V was clipped by 0 bases and J by 3 bases, with 3 bases between them. The CDR3 extends over 13 amino acids. CDR3 region: CASSLDYNQPQHF. CDR3 in DNA: TGTGCCAGCAGCTTAGACTACAATCAGCCCCAGCATTTT.

This clonotype was recorded a few times. CDR3 bases: TGCAGTGCCGGCGGGAGCCGCACAGATACGCAGTATTTT. This codes for CSAGGSRTDTQYF. This chain connects TRBV20-1 to TRBJ2-3, with 7 bases fitting TRBD2. V lost 6 bases, J lost 1 base, and 4 bases stayed unmatched. The V gene's germline CDR1 is DFQATT and CDR2 SNEGSKA (reference sequence). CDR3 length: 13 residues.

This clonotype was picked up a small number of times. The chain is built from TRBV20-1 and TRBJ2-7, with TRBD2 identical over 12 bases. Unmatched junction bases numbered 8, after V lost 6 bases and J lost 5 bases. Germline loops: CDR1 DFQATT, CDR2 SNEGSKA (reference sequence). The CDR3 is 14 amino acids. DNA of the CDR3: TGCAGTGCCCCGAGCCTAGCGGGAGGGGACGAGCAGTACTTC. Amino acids: CSAPSLAGGDEQYF.

This clonotype came up a few times. The V call is TRBV7-6, the J call TRBJ1-1; possible D gene TRBD1, 6 bases. Germline V gene lookup returns CDR1 SGHVS and CDR2 FNYEAQ. CDR3 length: 15 amino acids. Trimming pared 2 bases from V and 1 base from J, leaving 11 bases between. This CDR3 reads CASSLRGGANTEAFF. CDR3 nucleotide sequence: TGTGCCAGCAGCTTAAGGGGGGGAGCGAACACTGAAGCTTTCTTT.

This clonotype came up a few times. This rearrangement joins TRBV15 to TRBJ2-2, with D possibly TRBD1 on 6 matching bases. This CDR3 comprises 19 residues. Germline loops: CDR1 LNHNV, CDR2 YYDKDF (reference sequence). The ends were cut back, 0 bases at V and 1 base at J, with 18 bases in the middle. The CDR3 protein is CATSRDIRPGQLNTGELFF. The CDR3, as DNA: TGTGCCACCAGCAGAGACATAAGACCGGGACAACTGAACACCGGGGAGCTGTTTTTT.

This clonotype has more than one count but fewer than ten. V gene TRBV6-2 or TRBV6-3 combines with J gene TRBJ2-7, with 12 bases that match TRBD2. Germline assignment: CDR1 MNHEY and CDR2 SVGEGT. The CDR3 contains 17 residues. J lost 4 bases, V lost 4 bases, and 11 bases had no gene match. CDR3 bases: TGTGCCAGCAGTTTATCCCTAGCGGGAGGGCCGAGGTACGAGCAGTACTTC. Its protein product is CASSLSLAGGPRYEQYF.

At least ten counts were recorded for this clonotype. The chain carries TRBV7-8 and TRBJ2-5; 8 nucleotides align to TRBD1. The CDR3 runs 15 residues. CDR1 and CDR2 from the germline V gene are SGHVS and FQNEAQ. After removal of 5 bases from V and 3 bases from J, the junction contained 8 bases not matched to a gene. The CDR3 is CASSKSPGGEETQYF. The CDR3, as DNA: TGTGCCAGCAGCAAGAGCCCAGGGGGCGAAGAGACCCAGTACTTC.

The chain combines TRBV4-2 with TRBJ2-7, with TRBD2 as a possible D gene (5 bases). The length of the CDR3 is 15 residues. V was pared by 3 bases and J by 7 bases, with 19 bases between. The germline gives CDR1 LGHNA, CDR2 YNFKEQ. CDR3 protein: CASSQSNVAGREQYF. CDR3 bases: TGTGCCAGCAGCCAGTCCAACGTGGCGGGCAGAGAGCAGTACTTC.